The clone carrying this T cell receptor (beta chain) was picked up many times. These data come from a study of T cells in Graves' hyperthyroidism and ophthalmopathy. It was RNA transcripts that yielded the amplified TCR beta CDR3 regions. The HTBI primer set served for first-round RT-PCR of the TCR CDR3. TCRdb passed the multiplex PCR reads through MiXCR, listing each CDR3 protein once. Found here are 500,000 to 650,000 distinct CDR3 sequences, roughly 14% of them singletons; the top ten hold under 15%. Ophthalmopathy patients had moderate-to-severe active disease, CAS ≥3, NOSPECS ≥4, and disease duration under 3 months. Sequencing was performed on blood. The source of this sequence is a woman between 50 and 59 years old with Graves' ophthalmopathy.

This chain's CDR3 is CASSLARGVNTEAFF. The CDR3 DNA sequence: TGTGCCAGCAGCTTAGCGAGGGGAGTGAACACTGAAGCTTTCTTT. This chain uses TRBV7-9 with TRBJ1-1; weak D call: TRBD1 (5 bases). Germline CDR1 is SEHNR and CDR2 is FQNEAQ (reference sequence). The germline V and J ends were trimmed by 0 bases and 0 bases, with 8 bases remaining between them. The CDR3 runs 15 residues.